A selection of T cell receptor beta chains follows, all from one sample in a study of blood T cell repertoires in COVID-19. Method: immunoSEQ multiplex PCR; TCRdb's copy keeps in-frame clones and lacks some. Here the sample spans over 250,000 clones, roughly 87% being singletons. Source material: peripheral blood. The receptor source for this set is a woman under 40 with acute or convalescent COVID-19. CDR3s include the opening cysteine and the closing phenylalanine or tryptophan. A D gene is named only where the DNA matches it firmly. Size is stated for part of the rows, as once, few or many counts, or as a class when the clone is expanded.

J gene: TRBJ2-5
clone size: -
V gene: TRBV4-2
D gene: -
CDR3 protein: CASSQEGAGQETQYF
CDR3 DNA: TGTGCCAGCAGCCAAGAGGGAGCGGGCCAAGAGACCCAGTACTTC

J gene: TRBJ1-3
clone size: -
V gene: TRBV6-5
D gene: -
CDR3 protein: CATSGRGTSGNTIYF
CDR3 DNA: TGTGCCACCTCTGGGAGGGGGACCTCTGGAAACACCATATATTTT

J gene: TRBJ1-4
clone size: once
V gene: TRBV6-2/TRBV6-3
D gene: -
CDR3 protein: CASSWGTTSTEKLFF
CDR3 DNA: TGTGCCAGCAGTTGGGGGACAACCTCTACTGAAAAACTGTTTTTT

J gene: TRBJ2-3
clone size: -
V gene: TRBV7-9
D gene: TRBD2
CDR3 protein: CASSLGLAGPWDTQYF
CDR3 DNA: TGTGCCAGCAGCTTAGGACTAGCGGGCCCTTGGGATACGCAGTATTTT

J gene: TRBJ2-7
clone size: -
V gene: TRBV13
D gene: TRBD1
CDR3 protein: CASSLRTGPFYEQYF
CDR3 DNA: TGTGCCAGCAGCTTACGGACAGGTCCGTTCTACGAGCAGTACTTC

J gene: TRBJ2-7
clone size: -
V gene: TRBV13
D gene: -
CDR3 protein: CASSLFPTGYEQYF
CDR3 DNA: TGTGCCAGCAGCTTATTCCCCACAGGGTACGAGCAGTACTTC

J gene: TRBJ2-7
clone size: -
V gene: TRBV19
D gene: TRBD2
CDR3 protein: CASSIPSGHEQYF
CDR3 DNA: TGTGCCAGTAGTATTCCTAGCGGACACGAGCAGTACTTC

J gene: TRBJ1-5
clone size: -
V gene: TRBV24-1
D gene: TRBD1
CDR3 protein: CATSDIGRTGVQPQHF
CDR3 DNA: TGTGCCACCAGTGACATTGGGCGTACAGGGGTTCAGCCCCAGCATTTT

J gene: TRBJ2-1
clone size: once
V gene: TRBV6-6
D gene: TRBD2
CDR3 protein: CASNLAGVKSNEQFF
CDR3 DNA: TGTGCCAGCAACCTAGCGGGAGTCAAGTCCAATGAGCAGTTCTTC

J gene: TRBJ2-2
clone size: once
V gene: TRBV4-2
D gene: -
CDR3 protein: CASSQDWQGTTGELFF
CDR3 DNA: TGTGCCAGCAGCCAAGATTGGCAGGGTACCACCGGGGAGCTGTTTTTT

J gene: TRBJ2-1
clone size: -
V gene: TRBV9
D gene: TRBD2
CDR3 protein: CASSPRTSGRGEQFF
CDR3 DNA: TGTGCCAGCAGCCCACGGACTAGCGGGAGGGGTGAGCAGTTCTTC

J gene: TRBJ2-5
clone size: -
V gene: TRBV15
D gene: TRBD2
CDR3 protein: CATSRARGLEKETQYF
CDR3 DNA: TGTGCCACCAGCAGAGCCCGAGGACTAGAAAAGGAGACCCAGTACTTC

J gene: TRBJ2-7
clone size: -
V gene: TRBV27
D gene: TRBD2
CDR3 protein: CASSNRLASTYEQYF
CDR3 DNA: TGTGCCAGCAGTAATAGACTAGCGTCAACCTACGAGCAGTACTTC

J gene: TRBJ2-2
clone size: -
V gene: TRBV18
D gene: TRBD1
CDR3 protein: CASSQRTGNTGELFF
CDR3 DNA: TGTGCCAGCTCACAAAGGACAGGAAACACCGGGGAGCTGTTTTTT

J gene: TRBJ1-6
clone size: -
V gene: TRBV10-3
D gene: -
CDR3 protein: CAISDSRDNSPLHF
CDR3 DNA: TGTGCCATCAGTGACTCCAGGGATAATTCACCCCTCCACTTT

J gene: TRBJ2-7
clone size: -
V gene: TRBV11-2
D gene: TRBD2
CDR3 protein: CASSFQRGPYEQYF
CDR3 DNA: TGTGCCAGCAGCTTCCAGCGGGGTCCATACGAGCAGTACTTC

J gene: TRBJ2-5
clone size: -
V gene: TRBV12-5
D gene: -
CDR3 protein: CASGLVRAGETQYF
CDR3 DNA: TGTGCTAGTGGTTTGGTACGAGCGGGAGAGACCCAGTACTTC

J gene: TRBJ1-6
clone size: -
V gene: TRBV5-6
D gene: -
CDR3 protein: CASSSVVRDSPLHF
CDR3 DNA: TGTGCCAGCAGCTCGGTTGTTAGAGATTCACCCCTCCACTTT

J gene: TRBJ2-7
clone size: -
V gene: TRBV7-2
D gene: TRBD1
CDR3 protein: CASSIRDRAYEQYF
CDR3 DNA: TGTGCCAGCAGCATCCGGGACAGGGCCTACGAGCAGTACTTC

J gene: TRBJ1-1
clone size: -
V gene: TRBV5-8
D gene: -
CDR3 protein: CASSLEVLNTEAFF
CDR3 DNA: TGTGCCAGCAGTTTAGAAGTCTTGAACACTGAAGCTTTCTTT

J gene: TRBJ1-1
clone size: -
V gene: TRBV19
D gene: -
CDR3 protein: CASSIDSANTEAFF
CDR3 DNA: TGTGCCAGTAGTATAGACAGCGCGAACACTGAAGCTTTCTTT

J gene: TRBJ2-1
clone size: -
V gene: TRBV10-2
D gene: TRBD2
CDR3 protein: CASRGTSGYNEQFF
CDR3 DNA: TGCGCCAGCAGAGGAACTAGCGGCTACAATGAGCAGTTCTTC

J gene: TRBJ2-7
clone size: -
V gene: TRBV19
D gene: -
CDR3 protein: CASSYPGNRYEQYF
CDR3 DNA: TGTGCCAGTAGTTACCCAGGGAATCGCTACGAGCAGTACTTC

J gene: TRBJ1-4
clone size: -
V gene: TRBV11-3
D gene: TRBD1
CDR3 protein: CASSSSRTGKLFF
CDR3 DNA: TGTGCCAGCAGCTCCTCTCGGACAGGAAAACTGTTTTTT

J gene: TRBJ1-5
clone size: -
V gene: TRBV30
D gene: -
CDR3 protein: CAWSPTGGQGQPQHF
CDR3 DNA: TGTGCCTGGAGTCCTACAGGAGGTCAGGGGCAGCCCCAGCATTTT

J gene: TRBJ2-5
clone size: -
V gene: TRBV27
D gene: TRBD2
CDR3 protein: CASSARVLREVAETQYF
CDR3 DNA: TGTGCCAGCAGTGCCCGGGTGTTGCGGGAGGTTGCGGAGACCCAGTACTTC

J gene: TRBJ2-3
clone size: -
V gene: TRBV2
D gene: TRBD1
CDR3 protein: CASSVAIQGDTLHTDTQYF
CDR3 DNA: TGTGCCAGCAGTGTGGCGATTCAGGGGGACACTCTACACACAGATACGCAGTATTTT

J gene: TRBJ2-3
clone size: once
V gene: TRBV6-2/TRBV6-3
D gene: -
CDR3 protein: CASSQTTGLTDTQYF
CDR3 DNA: TGTGCCAGCAGTCAAACAACTGGGCTCACAGATACGCAGTATTTT

J gene: TRBJ1-1
clone size: -
V gene: TRBV11-3
D gene: -
CDR3 protein: CASSLRGGTEAFF
CDR3 DNA: TGTGCCAGCAGCTTAAGGGGTGGGACTGAAGCTTTCTTT

J gene: TRBJ2-1
clone size: -
V gene: TRBV5-1
D gene: TRBD2
CDR3 protein: CASRYGLAGAWNEQFF
CDR3 DNA: TGCGCCAGCAGATACGGACTAGCGGGAGCGTGGAATGAGCAGTTCTTC

J gene: TRBJ1-6
clone size: -
V gene: TRBV6-5
D gene: -
CDR3 protein: CASSYRRQLNSPLHF
CDR3 DNA: TGTGCCAGCAGTTACCGAAGACAGCTTAATTCACCCCTCCACTTT

J gene: TRBJ2-3
clone size: -
V gene: TRBV12-3/TRBV12-4
D gene: -
CDR3 protein: CASSSGQPSQYF
CDR3 DNA: TGTGCCAGCAGTTCGGGACAACCCAGTCAGTATTTT

J gene: TRBJ1-2
clone size: -
V gene: TRBV27
D gene: TRBD1
CDR3 protein: CASRDRGRDGYTF
CDR3 DNA: TGTGCCAGCAGGGACAGGGGGCGCGATGGCTACACCTTC

J gene: TRBJ2-6
clone size: -
V gene: TRBV19
D gene: TRBD1
CDR3 protein: CASSIHGTGQVGANVLTF
CDR3 DNA: TGTGCCAGTAGTATACACGGGACAGGGCAAGTAGGGGCCAACGTCCTGACTTTC

J gene: TRBJ2-7
clone size: -
V gene: TRBV7-9
D gene: -
CDR3 protein: CASSFGPTGEQYF
CDR3 DNA: TGTGCCAGCAGCTTTGGGCCCACGGGGGAGCAGTACTTC